Ten or more counts support the clone carrying this T cell receptor (beta chain). Its antigen is unidentified. The germline CDR1 and CDR2 sequences are SEHNR and FQNEAQ (reference sequence). Trimming took off 4 bases at V and 0 bases at J, with 10 bases between the two ends. CDR3 size: 15 residues. This sample is drawn from a study of T-cell reconstitution after alpha-beta-depleted transplantation in children. Whole-study results and caveats: T-cell counts and diversity at one year post-transplant came mainly from newly produced T cells.

TCRbeta library construction was performed incorporating unique molecular identifiers. One entry per CDR3 protein, called by TCRdb with MiXCR from the PCR reads. The sample consists of about 170,000 distinct CDR3 sequences, roughly 11% of them appearing once. Specimen: PBMCs, collected before TCRalphabeta/CD19-depleted stem cell transplant. The chain carries TRBV7-9 and TRBJ1-5, with D perhaps TRBD1 (5 bases). This TCR was recovered from a boy aged 2 to 10 with acute myeloid leukemia, due to receive a stem cell transplant. The CDR3 DNA is TGTGCCAGCAGCTCAGGGACCTATAGCAATCAGCCCCAGCATTTT. This encodes CASSSGTYSNQPQHF. The full variable domain, rest sourced from reference TRBV7-9 and TRBJ1-5, is DTGVSQNPRHKITKRGQNVTFRCDPISEHNRLYWYRQTLGQGPEFLTYFQNEAQLEKSRLLSDRFSAERPKGSFSTLEIQRTEQGDSAMYLCASSSGTYSNQPQHFGDGTRLSIL.